Listed below are T cell receptor beta chains from one sample, sequenced in a study of post-analysis software for immune sequencing data. TCRdb used MiXCR to reprocess the PCR reads, holding one entry per CDR3 protein. This sample carries around 700,000 distinct CDR3 sequences, more than 50% of them seen once, and the ten largest clones take around 10%. Sequencing was carried out using blood. These receptors were obtained from a girl between 2 and 10 years old with multiple sclerosis. Each CDR3 is given with its conserved first and last residue. The D gene is left open where the match is weak. Where a row states a size, it is once, few, many or the class of an expanded clone; other rows omit it.

v_gene	abundance	d_gene	j_gene	CDR3nt	CDR3aa
TRBV20-1	NA	NA	TRBJ2-5	TGCAGTGCTAGAGATACGCTCCTAGAGGAGACCCAGTACTTC	CSARDTLLEETQYF
TRBV5-5	NA	NA	TRBJ2-1	TGTGCCAGCAGCGGGGGGGCGGGGAACAATGAGCAGTTCTTC	CASSGGAGNNEQFF
TRBV12-3/TRBV12-4	few	TRBD2	TRBJ2-5	TGTGCCAGCAGCAGACTAGCGGGAGAAAGGGAGACCCAGTACTTC	CASSRLAGERETQYF
TRBV20-1	NA	TRBD2	TRBJ2-1	TGCAGTGCCCAGGGGACTAGCGTCTCGAATGAGCAGTTCTTC	CSAQGTSVSNEQFF
TRBV7-2	once	TRBD1	TRBJ1-2	TGTGCCAGCAGCCCATTCGCGGGGACAGGCTATGGCTACACCTTC	CASSPFAGTGYGYTF
TRBV20-1	NA	NA	TRBJ2-5	TGCAGTGCGCCCAGTATGGAGACCCAGTACTTC	CSAPSMETQYF
TRBV12-3/TRBV12-4	NA	NA	TRBJ2-1	TGTGCCAGCAGTTTAGTAGGCGTCAATGAGCAGTTCTTC	CASSLVGVNEQFF
TRBV27	few	NA	TRBJ1-1	TGTGCCAGCAGTTTATTTAAGCGGGGGAACACTGAAGCTTTCTTT	CASSLFKRGNTEAFF
TRBV12-3/TRBV12-4	few	TRBD1	TRBJ1-2	TGTGCCAGCAGGACCGGGACAGGCGGCTATGGCTACACCTTC	CASRTGTGGYGYTF
TRBV29-1	NA	TRBD1	TRBJ2-5	TGCAGCGTTCGACAGGGGATCGGGGGAGAGACCCAGTACTTC	CSVRQGIGGETQYF
TRBV6-5	NA	TRBD1	TRBJ2-1	TGTGCCAGCAGCCTACAGGGGGCGGCGGGAGAGCAGTTCTTC	CASSLQGAAGEQFF
TRBV7-3	few	NA	TRBJ2-1	TGTGCCAGCAGCGGGCGATGGTCGCGACTAAAATCCTACAATGAGCAGTTCTTC	CASSGRWSRLKSYNEQFF
TRBV7-8	NA	NA	TRBJ2-1	TGTGCCAGCAGCCGAGGGGTGTGGGCCGACAATGAGCAGTTCTTC	CASSRGVWADNEQFF
TRBV4-1	NA	NA	TRBJ2-3	TGCGCCAGCAGCGACTGGACAGTCCATGGCACAGATACGCAGTATTTT	CASSDWTVHGTDTQYF
TRBV20-1	few	NA	TRBJ2-5	TGCAGTGCTAGAGATTTGGGGACCCTACCCTCGGATGAGACCCAGTACTTC	CSARDLGTLPSDETQYF
TRBV12-3/TRBV12-4	NA	NA	TRBJ1-1	TGTGCCAGCAGTTCTTACAGGGCTTTCTTT	CASSSYRAFF
TRBV6-5	few	TRBD2	TRBJ2-7	TGTGCCAGCGTCGGAGCTGGGACTAGCGGGAGAGAGCAGTACTTC	CASVGAGTSGREQYF
TRBV7-2	NA	NA	TRBJ2-5	TGTGCCAGCAGCTTAGGTCCGCGGGGGCTCCAAGAGACCCAGTACTTC	CASSLGPRGLQETQYF
TRBV7-9	NA	NA	TRBJ2-1	TGTGCCAGCAGTCCTCATGGGGGGTACAATGAGCAGTTCTTC	CASSPHGGYNEQFF
TRBV29-1	NA	NA	TRBJ1-5	TGCAGCGTTGTAGTAGGTACTAACAACGGGCAGCCCCAGCATTTT	CSVVVGTNNGQPQHF
TRBV10-2	NA	TRBD1	TRBJ2-6	TGCGCCAGCAGCCGGGACAGGGGCTCCTCAGGGGCCAACGTCCTGACTTTC	CASSRDRGSSGANVLTF
TRBV4-1	NA	NA	TRBJ2-7	TGCGCCAGCAGCCAATTTCACGGGACCGAATCCTACGAGCAGTACTTC	CASSQFHGTESYEQYF
TRBV11-2	few	NA	TRBJ2-7	TGTGCCAGCAGCCTGACTGGGGACACCTCCTACGAGCAGTACTTC	CASSLTGDTSYEQYF
TRBV29-1	NA	NA	TRBJ2-7	TGCAGCGTTGAGCGGGGCGAGCAGTACTTC	CSVERGEQYF
TRBV5-4	NA	NA	TRBJ1-1	TGTGCCAGCAGCCAACAGGGTAGAAACACTGAAGCTTTCTTT	CASSQQGRNTEAFF
TRBV5-4	NA	NA	TRBJ2-1	TGTACCAGCCTAGGTTACAATGAGCAGTTCTTC	CTSLGYNEQFF
TRBV28	NA	NA	TRBJ2-1	TGTGCCAGCAGTTTAAGGAGGGGGCGGTATGAGCAGTTCTTC	CASSLRRGRYEQFF
TRBV7-6	NA	TRBD1	TRBJ1-1	TGTGCCAGCAGCCCTAGGGAGGGGGCGCTTTCTGAAGCTTTCTTT	CASSPREGALSEAFF
TRBV15	NA	TRBD2	TRBJ2-1	TGTGCCACCAGCACCCTAGCGGGAGCTCCAAATGAGCAGTTCTTC	CATSTLAGAPNEQFF